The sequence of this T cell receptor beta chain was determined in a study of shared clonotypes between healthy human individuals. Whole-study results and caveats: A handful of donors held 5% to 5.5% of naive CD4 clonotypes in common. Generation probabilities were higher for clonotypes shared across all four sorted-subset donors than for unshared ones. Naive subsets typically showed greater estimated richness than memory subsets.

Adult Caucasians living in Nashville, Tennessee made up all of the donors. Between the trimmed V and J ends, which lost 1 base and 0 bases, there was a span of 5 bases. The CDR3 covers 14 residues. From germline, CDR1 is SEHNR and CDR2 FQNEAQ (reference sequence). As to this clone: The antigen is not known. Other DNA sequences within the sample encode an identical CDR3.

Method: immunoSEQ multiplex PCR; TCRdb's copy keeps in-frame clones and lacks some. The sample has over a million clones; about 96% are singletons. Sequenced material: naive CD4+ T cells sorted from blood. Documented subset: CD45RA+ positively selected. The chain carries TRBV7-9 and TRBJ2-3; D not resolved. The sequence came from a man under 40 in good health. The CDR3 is CASSLVASTDTQYF. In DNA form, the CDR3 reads TGTGCCAGCAGCTTAGTGGCCAGCACAGATACGCAGTATTTT.